These 13 T cell receptor beta chains were sequenced from one sample in a study of cytomegalovirus exposure and HLA in healthy donors (dated by TCRdb to between 2016 and 2019). Library preparation used the immunoSEQ multiplex PCR assay. A mixture of 60 forward primers for TCR Vbeta segments and 13 reverse primers for TCR Jbeta segments was used in the multiplex PCR. The clones in this table, taken by TCRdb from immuneACCESS, are in-frame only. Not every clone is retained; where verified, under half of the shortfall comes from an unresolved V gene, and the cause of the rest is unknown. Here the sample has under 120,000 clones; around 80% occur a single time. The ten largest clones represent roughly 5% of the sample. Sequenced material: PBMCs. These TCRs come from a female donor in good health and CMV-seropositive.

The rearrangement joins TRBV5-1 to TRBJ2-1, with 9 nucleotides matching TRBD1. The CDR3 sequence is 15 residues long. Germline CDR1 reads SGHRS; CDR2 reads YFSETQ. V dropped 4 bases and J dropped 6; count of bases not matched to a gene: 8. CDR3 residues: CASSVPGQGLNEQFF. CDR3 sequence (DNA): TGCGCCAGCAGCGTTCCGGGACAGGGACTCAATGAGCAGTTCTTC.

The chain couples TRBV11-1 to TRBJ2-5; a weak D match, TRBD2 (5 bases). Germline V gene sequence: CDR1 SGHAT, CDR2 FQDESV (reference sequence). There are 14 residues in the CDR3. Trimming cost V 1 base and J 7 bases, with 13 bases left between them. The DNA of the CDR3 is TGTGCCAGCAGCTTAGGAGCGGAGGCGGGGACCCAGTACTTC. It encodes CASSLGAEAGTQYF. The variable domain in full, completed from reference TRBV11-1 and TRBJ2-5, reads EAEVAQSPRYKITEKSQAVAFWCDPISGHATLYWYRQILGQGPELLVQFQDESVVDDSQLPKDRFSAERLKGVDSTLKIQPAELGDSAMYLCASSLGAEAGTQYFGPGTRLLVL.

The chain recombines TRBV4-2 with TRBJ2-3; 8 bases are a match to TRBD2. The CDR3 length is 18 residues. The germline CDR1 and CDR2 sequences are LGHNA and YNFKEQ. Trimming took 1 base from V and 1 from J; bases not matched to a gene: 10. In DNA, the CDR3 is TGTGCCAGCAGCCAAGTTACGGGGGGGCCTATCGGCACAGATACGCAGTATTTT. Its translation is CASSQVTGGPIGTDTQYF.

The chain employs TRBV5-1 and TRBJ1-1, with 8 bases fitting TRBD1. This CDR3 is built from 13 residues. V trimming: 3 bases; J trimming: 3 bases; junction bases outside the gene matches: 1. CDR1 is SGHRS and CDR2 is YFSETQ in the germline V gene. Here the CDR3 reads CASSSGGYTEAFF. In DNA, the CDR3 is TGCGCCAGCAGCTCAGGGGGCTACACTGAAGCTTTCTTT.

V and J are TRBV29-1 and TRBJ2-5, with a weak D call TRBD1 (5 bases). The CDR3 loop spans 13 amino acids. Between the trimmed V and J ends, which lost 1 base and 5 bases, there was a span of 11 bases. The germline V gene has CDR1 SQVTM and CDR2 ANQGSEA. The CDR3 spells CSVEVQGWETQYF. CDR3 DNA: TGCAGCGTTGAAGTGCAGGGTTGGGAGACCCAGTACTTC.

The chain carries TRBV28 and TRBJ2-7, with TRBD1 matching over 10 bases. The junction had 6 bases not matched to a gene; V was cut back by 3 bases and J by 1 base. The germline CDR1 and CDR2 sequences are MDHEN and SYDVKM. The CDR3 covers 16 residues. The CDR3 sequence: CASSLAGQGLSYEQYF. CDR3 DNA sequence: TGTGCCAGCAGTTTGGCGGGACAGGGGCTTTCCTACGAGCAGTACTTC.

V gene TRBV7-3 combines with J gene TRBJ1-2, with D perhaps TRBD1 (5 bases). This CDR3 contains 16 residues. Per germline, CDR1 SGHTA and CDR2 FQGTGA. V lost 1 base to trimming and J lost 1 base, with 13 bases between them. In DNA, the CDR3 is TGTGCCAGCAGCTTAAATGGGTTCGGGGGTAACTATGGCTACACCTTC. This sequence encodes CASSLNGFGGNYGYTF.

The CDR3 DNA follows: TGTGCCAGCAGCTTAAAGGGAGGCACAGATACGCAGTATTTT. Encoded protein: CASSLKGGTDTQYF. The chain couples TRBV7-9 to TRBJ2-3; D perhaps matches TRBD2 (5 bases). Germline V gives CDR1 SEHNR, CDR2 FQNEAQ (reference sequence). The CDR3 contains 14 residues. Trimming stripped 2 bases from V and 1 base from J, with 7 bases between.

This rearrangement joins TRBV27 to TRBJ2-7; no firm D call. Trimming removed 3 bases at V and 2 bases at J, with 8 bases between. CDR3 size: 13 residues. Germline CDR1 reads MNHEY; CDR2 reads SMNVEV (reference sequence). CDR3 region: CASSFSDAYEQYF. The CDR3 DNA follows: TGTGCCAGCAGTTTTTCAGATGCCTACGAGCAGTACTTC.

The genes are TRBV6-1 and TRBJ2-3; TRBD2 aligns across 8 bases. In germline, CDR1 is MNHNS, CDR2 SASEGT. The CDR3 spans 14 residues. V gave up 7 bases and J gave up 4 bases; unmatched junction bases: 7. Written as DNA, the CDR3 is TGTGCCAGCATCCCCGGGGGGGGAGCAGATACGCAGTATTTT. Translated, it gives CASIPGGGADTQYF.

The genes are TRBV18 and TRBJ2-5; 8 bases match TRBD2. Germline V gene sequence: CDR1 KGHSH, CDR2 LQKENI. V lost 3 bases, J lost 4 bases, and 1 base stayed unmatched. The CDR3 has 13 residues. The DNA of the CDR3 is TGTGCCAGCTCACCCGGACTAGCAGAGACCCAGTACTTC. Translated, it gives CASSPGLAETQYF. The full variable domain, completed using reference TRBV18 and TRBJ2-5, is NAGVMQNPRHLVRRRGQEARLRCSPMKGHSHVYWYRQLPEEGLKFMVYLQKENIIDESGMPKERFSAEFPKEGPSILRIQQVVRGDSAAYFCASSPGLAETQYFGPGTRLLVL.

The chain is built from TRBV7-8 and TRBJ2-5; D remains unclear. This CDR3 has 13 amino acids. Germline V gene lookup returns CDR1 SGHVS and CDR2 FQNEAQ. V was cut by 3 bases and J by 4 bases, with 9 bases left in between. The CDR3 spells CASSFSGTETQYF. In DNA, the CDR3 is TGTGCCAGCAGCTTCTCGGGTACAGAGACCCAGTACTTC.

This chain joins TRBV18 and TRBJ2-1, with 16 positions matching TRBD2. Trimming at V came to 2 bases and at J to 7 bases, leaving 2 bases not matched to a gene. Germline V lookup: CDR1 KGHSH, CDR2 LQKENI. CDR3 length: 16 amino acids. Here the CDR3 reads CASSPMGLAGGNEQFF. The CDR3 DNA sequence: TGTGCCAGCTCACCAATGGGACTAGCGGGAGGGAATGAGCAGTTCTTC.